What follows are 21 T cell receptor beta chains derived from one specimen sequenced in a study of blood T cell repertoires in COVID-19. Here immunoSEQ multiplex PCR was the method, and the copy in TCRdb shows in-frame clones only, minus some. The table has under 300,000 clones, around 90% seen once. The sequenced sample consisted of peripheral blood. The receptors stem from a man in his thirties or forties with COVID-19, enrolled during active disease.

The chain employs TRBV6-6 and TRBJ2-7; 8 bases align to TRBD1. The V segment lost 6 bases and the J segment 6 bases; nucleotides outside the gene matches: 7. The CDR3 runs to 13 residues. CDR1 and CDR2 from the germline V gene are MNHNY and SVGAGI (reference sequence). In DNA form, the CDR3 reads TGTGCCAGCAGCCCGGACAGGGAAACCGAGCAGTACTTC. It yields the protein CASSPDRETEQYF.

The chain has TRBV6-5 and TRBJ2-3, with D perhaps TRBD1 (5 bases). Germline CDR1 MNHEY, CDR2 SVGAGI. The CDR3 is 16 residues long. Trimming left V 0 bases short and J 1 base short, with 11 bases between. The CDR3 sequence: CASSYSKGVGTDTQYF. The DNA for the CDR3 is TGTGCCAGCAGTTACTCGAAAGGGGTGGGCACAGATACGCAGTATTTT.

The gene calls are TRBV18 and TRBJ1-1; 8 bases map to TRBD1. Trimming cost V 4 bases and J 4 bases; bases outside gene matches: 5. The CDR3 runs to 14 residues. Germline loops: CDR1 KGHSH, CDR2 LQKENI. The CDR3 sequence: CASSLGQGSTEAFF. CDR3 nucleotide sequence: TGTGCCAGCTCACTTGGACAGGGCTCCACTGAAGCTTTCTTT.

The chain employs TRBV10-2 and TRBJ1-5; D perhaps matches TRBD1 (6 bases). Per germline, CDR1 WSHSY and CDR2 SAAADI. The V end lost 2 bases, the J end lost 0 bases, and 14 bases lay between the germline ends. This CDR3 has 17 residues. This CDR3 is CASSELRGFYSNQPQHF. In nucleotides, the CDR3 is TGCGCCAGCAGTGAGCTGAGGGGGTTTTATAGCAATCAGCCCCAGCATTTT.

The chain links TRBV3-1 (or the pseudogene TRBV3-2) to TRBJ1-1; D not resolved. CDR3 size: 14 residues. Germline V gene sequence: CDR1 LGHDT, CDR2 YNNKEL (reference sequence). V dropped 1 base and J dropped 0 bases, with 6 bases sitting between them. The CDR3 is CASSQGFMNTEAFF. CDR3 coding DNA: TGTGCCAGCAGCCAAGGTTTTATGAACACTGAAGCTTTCTTT.

The chain uses TRBV15 and TRBJ1-5; 7 bases match TRBD1. V trimming: 8 bases; J trimming: 9 bases; junction bases outside the gene matches: 16. Germline V gene data show CDR1 as LNHNV and CDR2 as YYDKDF (reference sequence). The length of the CDR3 is 15 residues. The CDR3 loop reads CATAFRDSSPGPQHF. The CDR3 DNA follows: TGTGCCACCGCATTCCGGGACAGTTCCCCCGGGCCCCAGCATTTT.

This clone was counted once. The gene calls are TRBV5-1 and TRBJ1-5; D is possibly TRBD1 (6 bases). The CDR3 has 13 amino acids. Germline V lookup: CDR1 SGHRS, CDR2 YFSETQ. Trimming shortened V by 1 base and J by 7 bases, and 9 bases separated the two germline ends. CDR3 bases: TGCGCCAGCAGCTTGCAGGGGCGGCAGCCCCAGCATTTT. This sequence encodes CASSLQGRQPQHF.

This rearrangement joins TRBV6-5 to TRBJ1-1; 8 bases align to TRBD1. CDR1 MNHEY and CDR2 SVGAGI come from the germline V gene. J was trimmed by 3 bases and V by 8 bases; bases with no gene match: 11. The CDR3 has 15 amino acids. The CDR3, as DNA: TGTGCCAGCTTGATCGGACAGGGAAGCTACACTGAAGCTTTCTTT. Its translation: CASLIGQGSYTEAFF.

The rearrangement uses TRBV7-9 and TRBJ1-4, with D possibly being TRBD1 (6 bases). Per the germline V gene, CDR1 is SEHNR and CDR2 is FQNEAQ (reference sequence). The V and J ends lost 6 bases and 4 bases respectively, with 12 bases between them. The CDR3 has 14 residues. CDR3 DNA: TGTGCCAGCAGAGCAGACAGGATTAATGAAAAACTGTTTTTT. This translates into CASRADRINEKLFF.

The genes are TRBV2 and TRBJ1-2, with D hard to call. CDR3 length: 12 residues. Germline CDR1 reads SNHLY; CDR2 reads FYNNEI. Trimming pared 5 bases from V and 5 bases from J, leaving 9 bases between. The CDR3, as DNA: TGTGCCAGCAGTCTGATCAGATATGGCTACACCTTC. It translates to CASSLIRYGYTF.

The chain is built from TRBV24-1 and TRBJ2-1, with D tentatively TRBD1 (6 bases). Germline-derived CDR1 and CDR2 are KGHDR and SFDVKD. This CDR3 contains 12 residues. Trimming took off 4 bases at V and 8 bases at J, with 8 bases between the two ends. In DNA, the CDR3 is TGTGCCACCAGTGAACAGGGTGATGAGCAGTTCTTC. Its protein is CATSEQGDEQFF.

The CDR3 loop is CASSQEGVGDQPQHF. In DNA form, the CDR3 reads TGTGCCAGCAGCCAAGAAGGGGTTGGGGATCAGCCCCAGCATTTT. The chain couples TRBV3-1 (or the pseudogene TRBV3-2) to TRBJ1-5; D might be TRBD1 (5 bases). Trimming removed 0 bases from V and 5 bases from J, with 11 bases in between. This CDR3 is built from 15 residues. The germline V gene has CDR1 LGHDT and CDR2 YNNKEL (reference sequence).

This chain connects TRBV5-4 to TRBJ2-3, with D perhaps matching TRBD1 (6 bases). V lost 4 bases, J lost 8 bases, and 17 bases lay in between. Per germline, CDR1 SGHNT and CDR2 YYREEE (reference sequence). The CDR3 covers 14 residues. For the CDR3, the DNA is TGTGCCAGCAGCCAAAACGGACAGATGGGTACGCAGTATTTT. It yields the protein CASSQNGQMGTQYF.

The chain couples TRBV3-1 (or the pseudogene TRBV3-2) to TRBJ1-4, with no clear D. Trimming removed 1 base from V and 0 bases from J, with 6 bases in between. Germline CDR1 reads LGHDT; CDR2 reads YNNKEL (reference sequence). This CDR3 contains 15 residues. The CDR3: CASSQGLATNEKLFF. CDR3 DNA: TGTGCCAGCAGCCAAGGGTTAGCAACTAATGAAAAACTGTTTTTT.

The V and J genes are TRBV2 and TRBJ1-2, with D maybe TRBD1 (6 bases). The CDR3 has 13 residues. Germline CDR1 and CDR2: SNHLY and FYNNEI. The V end lost 7 bases, the J end lost 5 bases, and 14 bases lay between the germline ends. CDR3 sequence (DNA): TGTGCCAGCATGGGGGGGCAGGTTTATGGCTACACCTTC. It is translated as CASMGGQVYGYTF.

V is TRBV13 and J is TRBJ2-7; D is uncertain. The CDR3 spans 12 residues. CDR1 PRHDT and CDR2 FYEKMQ come from the germline V gene (reference sequence). The V and J ends lost 4 bases and 7 bases respectively, with 11 bases between them. This CDR3 reads CASSSGGDEQYF. The CDR3 nucleotides are TGTGCCAGCAGCTCGGGTGGTGATGAGCAGTACTTC.

This clone appeared once. The chain links TRBV11-3 to TRBJ1-2, with TRBD1 identical over 9 bases. J was trimmed by 8 bases and V by 6 bases; bases with no gene match: 7. The CDR3 length is 13 residues. Germline assignment: CDR1 SGHNT and CDR2 YENEEA. CDR3 DNA sequence: TGTGCCAGCAGGAGGACAGGGGCGGGCGGCTACACCTTC. Translated, it gives CASRRTGAGGYTF.

The chain uses TRBV5-4 and TRBJ2-5; perhaps TRBD1 as D (6 bases). The CDR3 is 12 residues long. Between the trimmed V and J ends, which lost 5 bases and 5 bases, there was a span of 10 bases. From germline, CDR1 is SGHNT and CDR2 YYREEE (reference sequence). The CDR3: CASSLTGETQYF. The CDR3 nucleotides read TGTGCCAGCAGTCTAACAGGGGAGACCCAGTACTTC.

This clone was picked up one time. The V and J genes are TRBV6-5 and TRBJ2-2; 10 positions agree with TRBD2. This CDR3 comprises 15 residues. Losses at the gene ends were 6 bases for V and 3 bases for J; bases not matched to a gene: 4. Per the germline V gene, CDR1 is MNHEY and CDR2 is SVGAGI. CDR3 residues: CASSIAGGYTGELFF. CDR3 bases: TGTGCCAGCAGCATAGCGGGGGGCTACACCGGGGAGCTGTTTTTT.

The chain recombines TRBV6-5 with TRBJ1-6; 9 positions agree with TRBD1. This CDR3 comprises 14 residues. Per the germline V gene, CDR1 is MNHEY and CDR2 is SVGAGI. V was pared by 4 bases and J by 8 bases, with 3 bases of the junction left unmatched. The CDR3 bases are TGTGCCAGCAGTTCCCGACAGGGGGATTCACCCCTCCACTTT. Amino acids: CASSSRQGDSPLHF.

V usage is TRBV5-1 and J usage is TRBJ1-6; the D is unclear. The V end lost 2 bases, the J end lost 7 bases, and 7 bases lay between the germline ends. CDR1 is SGHRS and CDR2 is YFSETQ in the germline V gene. The CDR3 has 13 amino acids. CDR3 sequence: CASSLLENSPLHF. CDR3 DNA sequence: TGCGCCAGCAGCTTATTAGAGAATTCACCCCTCCACTTT.